One and the same sample provided the 21 T cell receptor beta chains below, sequenced in a study of cytomegalovirus exposure and HLA in healthy donors (dated by TCRdb to 2016 to 2017). The library was built by means of the immunoSEQ multiplex PCR assay. A mixture of 60 forward primers for TCR Vbeta segments and 13 reverse primers for TCR Jbeta segments was used in the multiplex PCR. The clones in this table, taken by TCRdb from immuneACCESS, are in-frame only. Not every clone is retained; where verified, under half of the shortfall comes from an unresolved V gene, and the cause of the rest is unknown. The sample table shows 160,000 or so clones, and roughly 80% are seen once. The ten most abundant clones make up 7.5% to 9% of the sample. Sequenced: PBMCs. The receptors shown here come from a male donor in good health and CMV-seropositive.

This chain links TRBV7-9 with TRBJ2-7; D not certain. V gave up 5 bases and J gave up 2 bases, with 7 bases separating them. The germline V gene encodes CDR1 SEHNR and CDR2 FQNEAQ (reference sequence). The CDR3 totals 12 residues. For the CDR3, the DNA is TGTGCCAGCAGCCATAGCCCCTACGAGCAGTACTTC. It yields the protein CASSHSPYEQYF.

This chain joins TRBV9 and TRBJ1-1, with D maybe TRBD1 (5 bases). The germline V and J ends were trimmed by 4 bases and 4 bases, with 14 bases remaining between them. Germline CDR1 SGDLS, CDR2 YYNGEE. This CDR3 region has 14 residues. Here the CDR3 reads CASSPRQYGTEAFF. The CDR3, as DNA: TGTGCCAGCAGCCCCAGACAGTACGGCACTGAAGCTTTCTTT.

V is TRBV30 and J is TRBJ1-4; a weak D match, TRBD1 (6 bases). This CDR3 contains 15 residues. From germline, CDR1 is GTSNPN and CDR2 SVGIG (reference sequence). The ends were cut back, 4 bases at V and 1 base at J, with 13 bases in the middle. This chain's CDR3 is CAWKTGFRTNEKLFF. The DNA for the CDR3 is TGTGCCTGGAAAACAGGGTTTCGAACTAATGAAAAACTGTTTTTT.

Note on this clone: A read error may account for a junction end that differs from germline. Here the CDR3 DNA reads TGTGCCAGCAGTATGAGACAGGGACTCTCCAACGAGCAGTACTTC. This sequence encodes CASSMRQGLSNEQYF. The chain carries TRBV2 and TRBJ2-7; weak D call: TRBD1 (7 bases). This CDR3 has 15 amino acids. Germline V gene lookup returns CDR1 SNHLY and CDR2 FYNNEI.

The V call is TRBV7-2, the J call TRBJ2-2, with TRBD2 matching 10 bases. The CDR3 is 16 amino acids. Unmatched junction bases numbered 4, after V lost 1 base and J lost 5 bases. The germline CDR1 and CDR2 sequences are SGHTA and FQGNSA. The CDR3 loop is CASSLGLAGLTGELFF. CDR3 DNA: TGTGCCAGCAGCTTAGGACTAGCGGGCTTGACCGGGGAGCTGTTTTTT.

This rearrangement joins TRBV7-2 to TRBJ1-2; D is unresolved. V dropped 3 bases and J dropped 0 bases, with 11 bases sitting between them. The CDR3 sequence is 15 residues long. Germline V CDR1 and CDR2: SGHTA, FQGNSA. The CDR3 loop is CASSFDMASNYGYTF. Written as DNA, the CDR3 is TGTGCCAGCAGCTTTGATATGGCCTCTAACTATGGCTACACCTTC.

This clone came up once. The genes are TRBV10-2 and TRBJ2-1; 7 positions agree with TRBD1. V lost 1 base to trimming and J lost 12 bases; unmatched junction nucleotides: 3. Per germline, CDR1 WSHSY and CDR2 SAAADI. The CDR3 spans 12 residues. The CDR3 loop is CASSEYRGVQFF. CDR3 DNA sequence: TGCGCCAGCAGTGAGTACAGGGGCGTGCAGTTCTTC.

V is TRBV7-6 and J is TRBJ1-4, with a weak D call TRBD1 (5 bases). Deletions cut 1 base from V and 4 bases from J, with 7 bases between. Germline V gene sequence: CDR1 SGHVS, CDR2 FNYEAQ. CDR3 size: 14 residues. The CDR3 DNA sequence: TGTGCCAGCAGCTTAGGGGGGGTTAATGAAAAACTGTTTTTT. It specifies CASSLGGVNEKLFF.

J is TRBJ2-1 and V is TRBV13, with 14 bases that match TRBD2. Germline loops: CDR1 PRHDT, CDR2 FYEKMQ (reference sequence). This CDR3 has 20 amino acids. With 2 bases clipped from V and 0 bases from J, the junction kept 9 bases outside the gene matches. The DNA of the CDR3 is TGTGCCAGCAGCTTATATTCCCGGACTAGCGGGAGGACCTCCTACAATGAGCAGTTCTTC. Translation gives CASSLYSRTSGRTSYNEQFF.

This clone was observed a few times. The chain has TRBV30 and TRBJ1-1, with D perhaps matching TRBD1 (6 bases). V was shortened by 5 bases and J by 3 bases, with 13 bases between the two germline ends. Germline CDR1 and CDR2: GTSNPN and SVGIG (reference sequence). The CDR3 is made up of 13 amino acids. The CDR3: CAWDRQVYTEAFF. The CDR3 DNA reads TGTGCCTGGGACAGGCAGGTTTACACTGAAGCTTTCTTT.

The V and J genes are TRBV28 and TRBJ2-7; D is possibly TRBD2 (6 bases). Looked up from germline, CDR1 is MDHEN and CDR2 is SYDVKM. The CDR3 spans 15 residues. Deletions cut 6 bases from V and 2 bases from J, with 17 bases between. CDR3 sequence (DNA): TGTGCCAGCAGCTACCCCGTAGCGGCAGCCTACGAGCAGTACTTC. Its protein product is CASSYPVAAAYEQYF.

In its sample, this clone was seen a few times. This sequence joins TRBV27 and TRBJ2-7; D is ambiguous. The CDR3 is 16 amino acids. The germline gives CDR1 MNHEY, CDR2 SMNVEV (reference sequence). With 0 bases removed from V and 2 bases from J, the gap between germline ends came to 14 bases. The CDR3 DNA sequence: TGTGCCAGCAGTTTATCGGGCAGCAGCCAGACCTACGAGCAGTACTTC. Translating gives CASSLSGSSQTYEQYF.

The rearrangement uses TRBV19 and TRBJ2-3, with 9 bases fitting TRBD2. Losses at the gene ends were 10 bases for V and 1 base for J; bases not matched to a gene: 6. The CDR3 totals 14 residues. CDR1 and CDR2 (germline): LNHDA, SQIVND (reference sequence). This chain's CDR3 is CATKVAGGTDTQYF. CDR3 sequence (DNA): TGTGCCACTAAGGTAGCGGGAGGCACAGATACGCAGTATTTT.

This clone was detected once. V gene TRBV7-9 combines with J gene TRBJ2-1; D is undetermined. Germline assignment: CDR1 SEHNR and CDR2 FQNEAQ (reference sequence). V shed 3 bases and J shed 3 bases, with 9 bases lying between them. The CDR3 loop spans 14 amino acids. The CDR3 loop is CASSFPLIYNEQFF. The DNA of the CDR3 is TGTGCCAGCAGCTTCCCACTGATCTACAATGAGCAGTTCTTC.

This clone was seen more than once but under ten times. The J gene is TRBJ1-6, the V gene TRBV4-1, with 8 bases that match TRBD1. With 0 bases clipped from V and 12 bases from J, the junction kept 7 bases outside the gene matches. This CDR3 region has 15 residues. The germline gives CDR1 MGHRA, CDR2 YSYEKL. The CDR3 sequence is CASSQDSGQGLPLHF. The CDR3 bases are TGCGCCAGCAGCCAAGATTCAGGACAGGGATTACCCCTCCACTTT.

This clone has just one count. The rearrangement joins TRBV7-2 to TRBJ2-7, with 9 positions matching TRBD2. The germline V gene has CDR1 SGHTA and CDR2 FQGNSA. Trimming removed 5 bases from V and 2 bases from J; junction bases left unmatched: 7. The CDR3 length is 15 residues. CDR3 sequence (DNA): TGTGCCAGCAGCCCGTGGACTAGCGAGGCCTACGAGCAGTACTTC. Translating gives CASSPWTSEAYEQYF.

This clone was seen only a few times. The rearrangement joins TRBV28 to TRBJ1-1; 8 bases are shared with TRBD1. V dropped 4 bases and J dropped 1; count of bases not matched to a gene: 2. The germline gives CDR1 MDHEN, CDR2 SYDVKM. CDR3 size: 14 residues. CDR3 coding DNA: TGTGCCAGCAGTTACAGGGGGAGGAACACTGAAGCTTTCTTT. This encodes CASSYRGRNTEAFF.

This clone occurred once. The chain uses TRBV6-1 and TRBJ1-3; weak D call: TRBD1 (5 bases). The CDR3 has 15 amino acids. V was shortened by 6 bases and J by 4 bases, with 16 bases between the two germline ends. Germline V lookup: CDR1 MNHNS, CDR2 SASEGT. The CDR3 DNA follows: TGTGCCAGCAGGGGGCTGGCGAAATCAGGAAACACCATATATTTT. Protein: CASRGLAKSGNTIYF.

This chain joins TRBV9 and TRBJ1-5, with D perhaps matching TRBD1 (6 bases). Germline V gene sequence: CDR1 SGDLS, CDR2 YYNGEE. V lost 0 bases and J 4 bases, leaving 11 bases between the germline ends. CDR3 size: 15 residues. The CDR3 here is CASSVGGRRNQPQHF. In nucleotides, the CDR3 is TGTGCCAGCAGCGTAGGGGGGCGCAGAAATCAGCCCCAGCATTTT.

The CDR3 sequence: CASSLARVRNEQFF. CDR3 DNA sequence: TGTGCCAGCAGCTTAGCCAGGGTACGGAATGAGCAGTTCTTC. The chain carries TRBV7-2 and TRBJ2-1; D possibly corresponds to TRBD1 (5 bases). V gave up 0 bases and J gave up 7 bases, with 10 bases separating them. CDR3 size: 14 residues. Germline V gene data show CDR1 as SGHTA and CDR2 as FQGNSA.

This clone was observed a single time. This chain links TRBV6-5 with TRBJ1-2; 9 bases map to TRBD1. The V segment lost 6 bases and the J segment 7 bases; nucleotides outside the gene matches: 9. Germline V lookup: CDR1 MNHEY, CDR2 SVGAGI. The CDR3 is made up of 14 amino acids. CDR3 amino acids: CASSPSQGAGGYTF. The DNA for the CDR3 is TGTGCCAGCAGCCCATCACAGGGGGCGGGTGGCTACACCTTC.